The clone carrying this T cell receptor beta chain was detected only once. Its antigen is unknown. These data come from a study of cytomegalovirus exposure and HLA in healthy donors. CDR3 length: 16 residues. Some clones are missing from TCRdb's copy, which holds only in-frame ones; the method was immunoSEQ multiplex PCR. The sample carries about 64,000 clones, about 90% recorded once. Study-wide results and caveats: A subsequent analysis found that TCR clusters from the first cohort also tended to co-occur in the approximately 110 validation repertoires, with about 95% of cluster scores above 0. Accounts indicate the classifier identified cytomegalovirus status with strong specificity and sensitivity. Rarity marked most TCR sequences, yet some public TCRs occurred in many donors.

These donors were members of the roughly 120-subject validation cohort, a group separate from the roughly 670-subject first cohort. The sequence was obtained from a young woman in good health and CMV-seronegative. The material sequenced was PBMCs. The rearrangement uses TRBV21-1 and TRBJ2-7; TRBD2 reflects the table's D call only, with no check against the DNA. TRBV21-1 is flagged as a pseudogene. The CDR3 DNA sequence: TGTGCCAGCAGCAAAAAGAGGCTCGGGGTCGGCTACGAGCAGTACTTC. Protein product: CASSKKRLGVGYEQYF.